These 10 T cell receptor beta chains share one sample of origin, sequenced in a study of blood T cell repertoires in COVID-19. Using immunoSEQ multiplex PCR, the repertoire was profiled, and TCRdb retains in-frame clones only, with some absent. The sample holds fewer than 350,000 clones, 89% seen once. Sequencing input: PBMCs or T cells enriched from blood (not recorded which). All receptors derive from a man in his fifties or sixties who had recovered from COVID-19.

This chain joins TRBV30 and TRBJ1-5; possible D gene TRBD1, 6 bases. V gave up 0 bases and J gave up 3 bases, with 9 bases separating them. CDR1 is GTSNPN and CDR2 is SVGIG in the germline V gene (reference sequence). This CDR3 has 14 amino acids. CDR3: CAWSVGQPNQPQHF. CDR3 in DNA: TGTGCCTGGAGTGTTGGACAGCCCAATCAGCCCCAGCATTTT. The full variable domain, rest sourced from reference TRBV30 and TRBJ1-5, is SQTIHQWPATLVQPVGSPLSLECTVEGTSNPNLYWYRQAAGRGLQLLFYSVGIGQISSEVPQNLSASRPQDRQFILSSKKLLLSDSGFYLCAWSVGQPNQPQHFGDGTRLSIL.

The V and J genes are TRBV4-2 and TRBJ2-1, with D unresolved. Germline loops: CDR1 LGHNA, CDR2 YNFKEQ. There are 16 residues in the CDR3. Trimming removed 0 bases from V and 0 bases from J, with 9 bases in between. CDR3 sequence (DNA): TGTGCCAGCAGCCAAGAACGTTCGAGCTCCTACAATGAGCAGTTCTTC. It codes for CASSQERSSSYNEQFF.

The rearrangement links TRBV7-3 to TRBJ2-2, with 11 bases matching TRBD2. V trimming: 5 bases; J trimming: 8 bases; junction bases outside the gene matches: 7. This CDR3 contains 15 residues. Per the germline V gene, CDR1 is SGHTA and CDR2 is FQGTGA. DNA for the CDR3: TGTGCCAGCAGCATCAGACTAGCGGGACGAGGGGAGCTGTTTTTT. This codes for CASSIRLAGRGELFF.

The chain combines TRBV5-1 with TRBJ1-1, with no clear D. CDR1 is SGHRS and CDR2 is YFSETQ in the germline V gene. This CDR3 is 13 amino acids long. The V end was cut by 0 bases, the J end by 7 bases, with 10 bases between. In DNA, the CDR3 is TGCGCCAGCAGCTTGGGGCTTGGCAGTGAAGCTTTCTTT. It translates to CASSLGLGSEAFF.

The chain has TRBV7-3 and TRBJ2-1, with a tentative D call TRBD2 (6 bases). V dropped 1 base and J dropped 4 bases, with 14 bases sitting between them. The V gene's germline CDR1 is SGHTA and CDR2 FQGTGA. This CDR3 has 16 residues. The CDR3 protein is CASSLIGGESYNEQFF. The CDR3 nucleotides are TGTGCCAGCAGCTTAATAGGCGGGGAGAGTTACAATGAGCAGTTCTTC.

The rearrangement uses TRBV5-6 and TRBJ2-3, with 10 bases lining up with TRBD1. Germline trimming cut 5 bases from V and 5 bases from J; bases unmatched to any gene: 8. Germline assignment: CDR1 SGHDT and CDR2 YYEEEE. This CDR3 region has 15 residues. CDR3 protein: CASRRPGQGLDTQYF. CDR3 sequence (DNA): TGTGCCAGCAGAAGACCGGGACAGGGGTTAGATACGCAGTATTTT.

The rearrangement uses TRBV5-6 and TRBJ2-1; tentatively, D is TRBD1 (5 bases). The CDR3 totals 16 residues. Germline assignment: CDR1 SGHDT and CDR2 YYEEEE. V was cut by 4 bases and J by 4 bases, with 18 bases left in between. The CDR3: CASSVGGSRVYNEQFF. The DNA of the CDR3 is TGTGCCAGCAGCGTTGGTGGCTCCAGGGTGTACAATGAGCAGTTCTTC. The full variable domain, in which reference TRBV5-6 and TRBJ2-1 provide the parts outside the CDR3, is DAGVTQSPTHLIKTRGQQVTLRCSPKSGHDTVSWYQQALGQGPQFIFQYYEEEERQRGNFPDRFSGHQFPNYSSELNVNALLLGDSALYLCASSVGGSRVYNEQFFGPGTRLTVL.

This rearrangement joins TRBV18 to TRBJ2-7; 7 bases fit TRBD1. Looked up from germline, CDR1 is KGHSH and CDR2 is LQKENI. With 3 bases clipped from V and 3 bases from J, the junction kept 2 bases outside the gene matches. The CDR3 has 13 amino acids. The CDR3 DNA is TGTGCCAGCTCACCCTGGGACAGCTACGAGCAGTACTTC. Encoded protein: CASSPWDSYEQYF.

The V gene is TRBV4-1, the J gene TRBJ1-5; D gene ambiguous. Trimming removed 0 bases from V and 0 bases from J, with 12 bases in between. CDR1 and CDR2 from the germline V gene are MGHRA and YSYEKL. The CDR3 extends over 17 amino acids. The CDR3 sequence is CASSQDHTVYSNQPQHF. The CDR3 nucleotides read TGCGCCAGCAGCCAAGATCATACAGTCTATAGCAATCAGCCCCAGCATTTT.

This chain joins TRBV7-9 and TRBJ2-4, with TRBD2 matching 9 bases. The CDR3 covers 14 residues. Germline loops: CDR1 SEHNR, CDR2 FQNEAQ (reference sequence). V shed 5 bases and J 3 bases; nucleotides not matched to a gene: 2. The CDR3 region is CASSLTSGKNIQYF. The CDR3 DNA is TGTGCCAGCAGCCTGACTAGCGGCAAAAACATTCAGTACTTC.